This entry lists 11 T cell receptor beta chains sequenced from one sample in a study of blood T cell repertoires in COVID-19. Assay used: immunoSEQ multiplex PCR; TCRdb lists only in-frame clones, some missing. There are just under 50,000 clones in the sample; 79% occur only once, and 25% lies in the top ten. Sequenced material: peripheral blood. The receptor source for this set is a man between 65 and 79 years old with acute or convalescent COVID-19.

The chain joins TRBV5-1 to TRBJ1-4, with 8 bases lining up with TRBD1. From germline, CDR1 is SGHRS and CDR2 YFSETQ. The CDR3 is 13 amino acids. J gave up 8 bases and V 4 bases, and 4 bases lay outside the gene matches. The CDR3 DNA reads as TGCGCCAGCAGCCTGGACAGGGCGGAAAAACTGTTTTTT. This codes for CASSLDRAEKLFF.

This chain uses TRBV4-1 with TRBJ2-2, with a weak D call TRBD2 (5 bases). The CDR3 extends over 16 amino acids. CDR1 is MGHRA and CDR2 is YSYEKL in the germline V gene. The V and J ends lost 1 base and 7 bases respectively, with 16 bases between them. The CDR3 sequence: CASSQGGVSRGGELFF. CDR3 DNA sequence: TGCGCCAGCAGCCAAGGTGGGGTCTCTCGGGGCGGGGAGCTGTTTTTT.

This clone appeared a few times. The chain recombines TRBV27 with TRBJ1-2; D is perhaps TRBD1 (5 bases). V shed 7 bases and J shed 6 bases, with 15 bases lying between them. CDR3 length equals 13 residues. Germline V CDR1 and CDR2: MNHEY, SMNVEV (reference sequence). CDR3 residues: CASTDGGSHGYTF. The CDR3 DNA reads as TGTGCCAGCACCGATGGGGGGTCTCATGGCTACACCTTC.

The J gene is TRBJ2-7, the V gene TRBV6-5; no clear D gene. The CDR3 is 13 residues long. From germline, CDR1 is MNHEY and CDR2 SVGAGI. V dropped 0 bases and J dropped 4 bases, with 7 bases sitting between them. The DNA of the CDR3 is TGTGCCAGCAGTTACTCCACCCTATACGAGCAGTACTTC. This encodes CASSYSTLYEQYF.

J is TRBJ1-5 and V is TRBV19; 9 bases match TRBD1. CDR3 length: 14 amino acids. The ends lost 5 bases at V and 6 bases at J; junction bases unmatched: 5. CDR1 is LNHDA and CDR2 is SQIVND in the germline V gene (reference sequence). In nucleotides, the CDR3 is TGTGCCAGTAGTGTGGGACAGGGTAGTCAGCCCCAGCATTTT. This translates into CASSVGQGSQPQHF.

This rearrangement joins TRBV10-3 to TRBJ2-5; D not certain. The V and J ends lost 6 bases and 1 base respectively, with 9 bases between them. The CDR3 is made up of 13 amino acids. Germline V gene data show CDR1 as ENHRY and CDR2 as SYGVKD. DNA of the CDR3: TGTGCCATCAGCACGGGTTCCCAAGAGACCCAGTACTTC. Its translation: CAISTGSQETQYF.

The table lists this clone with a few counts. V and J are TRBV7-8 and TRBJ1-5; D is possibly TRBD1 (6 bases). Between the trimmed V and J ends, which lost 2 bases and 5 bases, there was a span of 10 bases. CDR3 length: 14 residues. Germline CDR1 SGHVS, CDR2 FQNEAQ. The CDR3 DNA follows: TGTGCCAGCAGCTTAAGGACAGCCGATCAGCCCCAGCATTTT. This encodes CASSLRTADQPQHF.

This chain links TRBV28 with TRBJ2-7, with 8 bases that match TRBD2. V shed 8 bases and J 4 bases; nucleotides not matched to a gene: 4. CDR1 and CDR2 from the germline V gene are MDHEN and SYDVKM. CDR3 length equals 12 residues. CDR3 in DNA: TGTGCCAGCCGGGGGGGTATTTACGAGCAGTACTTC. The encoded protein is CASRGGIYEQYF.

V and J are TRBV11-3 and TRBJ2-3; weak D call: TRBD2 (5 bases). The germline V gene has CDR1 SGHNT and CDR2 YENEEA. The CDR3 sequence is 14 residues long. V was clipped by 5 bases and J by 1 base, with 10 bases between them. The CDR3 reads CASSPHSGTDTQYF. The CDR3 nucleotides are TGTGCCAGCAGCCCACATAGCGGCACAGATACGCAGTATTTT.

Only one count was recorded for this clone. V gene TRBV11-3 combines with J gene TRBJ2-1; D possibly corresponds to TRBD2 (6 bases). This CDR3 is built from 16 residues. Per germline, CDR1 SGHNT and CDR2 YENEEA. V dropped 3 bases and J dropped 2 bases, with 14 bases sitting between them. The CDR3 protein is CASSLEGTLAYNEQFF. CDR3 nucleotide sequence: TGTGCCAGCAGCTTGGAGGGGACTTTGGCCTACAATGAGCAGTTCTTC.

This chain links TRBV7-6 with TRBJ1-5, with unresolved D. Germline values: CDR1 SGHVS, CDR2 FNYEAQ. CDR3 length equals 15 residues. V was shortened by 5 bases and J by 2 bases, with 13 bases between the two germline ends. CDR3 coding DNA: TGTGCCAGCAGCCTAGAGGGAGTGGGCAATCAGCCCCAGCATTTT. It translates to CASSLEGVGNQPQHF.